The rows below give T cell receptor beta chains drawn from one sample of a study of T cells in Graves' hyperthyroidism and ophthalmopathy. TCRdb ran MiXCR on the multiplex PCR reads and lists one entry per CDR3 protein. Found here are about 400,000 distinct CDR3 sequences, approximately 13% of them singletons; the top ten hold about 9.1%. The sample was blood. The receptors come from a woman between 18 and 29 years old with Graves' hyperthyroidism. The CDR3 runs from the conserved cysteine through the conserved F or W. The D gene is left open where the match is weak. Clone size, where shown, is once, few, many, or a class for clones that have expanded.

V	D	J	size	CDR3	DNA
TRBV27	NA	TRBJ2-7	many	CASSLRADTSYEQYF	TGTGCCAGCAGTTTAAGGGCCGACACCTCCTACGAGCAGTACTTC
TRBV11-2	NA	TRBJ2-6	many	CASKIPGLGANVLTF	TGTGCCAGCAAGATTCCAGGGTTGGGGGCCAACGTCCTGACTTTC
TRBV28	TRBD1	TRBJ1-1	many	CASSGQALMNTEAFF	TGTGCCAGCAGCGGACAGGCCCTCATGAACACTGAAGCTTTCTTT
TRBV7-6	TRBD1	TRBJ2-3	many	CASSLGQGPDTQYF	TGTGCCAGCAGCTTAGGACAGGGCCCAGATACGCAGTATTTT
TRBV27	NA	TRBJ1-6	many	CASSPWGRGDSPLHF	TGTGCCAGCAGTCCCTGGGGCAGGGGTGATTCACCCCTCCACTTT
TRBV2	NA	TRBJ1-5	few	CASSFRDGHQPQHF	TGTGCCAGCAGTTTCCGGGACGGTCATCAGCCCCAGCATTTT
TRBV28	TRBD2	TRBJ2-1	once	CAGSPGLEIYEQFF	TGTGCCGGCAGTCCGGGACTAGAGATCTATGAGCAGTTCTTC
TRBV20-1	NA	TRBJ1-2	many	CSARGNSGGYGYTF	TGCAGTGCTAGAGGGAATTCGGGGGGCTATGGCTACACCTTC
TRBV5-5	TRBD1	TRBJ2-1	NA	CASSPRTGTKEQFF	TGCGCCAGCAGCCCGAGGACAGGGACGAAGGAGCAGTTCTTC
TRBV19	NA	TRBJ2-2	few	CASSIEPGARAGELFF	TGTGCCAGTAGTATAGAGCCGGGGGCGCGGGCCGGGGAGCTGTTTTTT